This T cell receptor (beta chain) was captured by sequencing in a study of blood T cell repertoires in COVID-19. Measured with immunoSEQ multiplex PCR; TCRdb has only the in-frame clones, and not every one. The table includes 150,000 or so clones, 80% to 90% detected once. Germline V gene sequence: CDR1 MNHEY, CDR2 SMNVEV (reference sequence). This CDR3 is 15 amino acids long. J lost 1 base, V lost 5 bases, and 5 bases had no gene match. The chain joins TRBV27 to TRBJ1-5, with 7 bases matching TRBD1. The sequence came from a woman aged 35 to 49 with acute or convalescent COVID-19. Sample: peripheral blood. CDR3 loop: CASSRQGWSNQPQHF. Here the CDR3 DNA reads TGTGCCAGCAGTCGACAGGGTTGGAGCAATCAGCCCCAGCATTTT.